The clone carrying this TCR beta chain came up many times. Each patient went into thyroid surgery without having received any treatment. The data originate from a study of metastatic and nonmetastatic thyroid tumors. Germline assignment: CDR1 SNHLY and CDR2 FYNNEI. CDR3 length: 15 residues. With 1 base removed from V and 1 base from J, the gap between germline ends came to 11 bases. TCRdb re-called the PCR reads through MiXCR. The profile covers 15,000 to 20,000 clones, with about 33% appearing a single time and 20% to 25% taken by the ten largest. The source of this sequence is a female donor with papillary thyroid cancer or a benign thyroid nodule (not recorded which). Some clones in this sample may be carry-over from other donors' samples. V usage is TRBV2 and J usage is TRBJ2-7; the D is unclear. Sample: adjacent normal tissue. The CDR3 sequence: CASSEERSFSYEQYF. CDR3 DNA sequence: TGTGCCAGCAGTGAAGAACGGTCGTTTTCCTACGAGCAGTACTTC.